Presented here are 22 T cell receptor beta chains from one specimen sequenced in a study of cytomegalovirus exposure and HLA in healthy donors. PCR employed 60 Vbeta and 13 Jbeta primers. Using immunoSEQ multiplex PCR, the repertoire was profiled, and TCRdb retains in-frame clones only, with some absent. The sample contains under 150,000 clones, around three quarters of which appear only once. Sequencing was carried out using PBMCs. The receptors were gathered from a woman aged 50 to 60 in good health and CMV-seronegative.

V usage is TRBV28 and J usage is TRBJ1-1; 11 positions agree with TRBD1. Germline V CDR1 and CDR2: MDHEN, SYDVKM. V shed 4 bases and J 9 bases; nucleotides not matched to a gene: 10. The CDR3 length is 15 residues. The CDR3 nucleotides are TGTGCCAGCAGTTCCGGACAGGGGGCAGGATTTAAAGCTTTCTTT. It yields the protein CASSSGQGAGFKAFF.

This clone has a handful of counts. The chain combines TRBV7-9 with TRBJ2-3, with a possible D match to TRBD2 (5 bases). The CDR3 has 13 residues. Germline V gene data show CDR1 as SEHNR and CDR2 as FQNEAQ (reference sequence). V gave up 1 base and J gave up 6 bases, with 8 bases separating them. As DNA, the CDR3 is TGTGCCAGCAGCTTAGGGACTGTCGATACGCAGTATTTT. Residues: CASSLGTVDTQYF.

The chain links TRBV11-3 to TRBJ2-1; 8 bases fit TRBD2. This CDR3 comprises 14 residues. Germline lookup yields CDR1 SGHNT and CDR2 YENEEA. Trimming took 8 bases from V and 9 from J; bases not matched to a gene: 12. CDR3: CASSSRSGRGEQFF. The CDR3 coding sequence is TGTGCCAGCTCCTCGCGGAGCGGGAGAGGTGAGCAGTTCTTC.

V usage is TRBV19 and J usage is TRBJ1-1; D may be TRBD1 (6 bases). The V end lost 1 base, the J end lost 8 bases, and 14 bases lay between the germline ends. From germline, CDR1 is LNHDA and CDR2 SQIVND (reference sequence). This CDR3 contains 14 residues. CDR3 region: CASSIVGGPGEAFF. The CDR3 coding sequence is TGTGCCAGTAGTATAGTCGGGGGGCCTGGAGAAGCTTTCTTT. Variable domain in full (rest from reference TRBV19 and TRBJ1-1): DGGITQSPKYLFRKEGQNVTLSCEQNLNHDAMYWYRQDPGQGLRLIYYSQIVNDFQKGDIAEGYSVSREKKESFPLTVTSAQKNPTAFYLCASSIVGGPGEAFFGQGTRLTVV.

The rearrangement joins TRBV6-5 to TRBJ2-7; perhaps TRBD1 as D (6 bases). Germline V lookup: CDR1 MNHEY, CDR2 SVGAGI. This CDR3 contains 13 residues. Trimming took off 7 bases at V and 3 bases at J, with 13 bases between the two ends. CDR3 sequence (DNA): TGTGCCAGCACCCCCTCGACAGGCTACGAGCAGTACTTC. Amino acids: CASTPSTGYEQYF.

Notes on this clone: At one end, the junction sequence differs from germline, possibly due to a read error. The chain recombines TRBV7-7 with TRBJ2-1; maybe TRBD2 (6 bases). Germline CDR1 and CDR2: SSHAT and FNYEAQ (reference sequence). CDR3 length: 15 amino acids. In nucleotides, the CDR3 is TGTGCTAGCAGCTTAGAGGGAGGCTCCTACAATGAGCAGTTCTTC. Its translation is CASSLEGGSYNEQFF.

This rearrangement joins TRBV7-9 to TRBJ2-5, with unresolved D. The CDR3 spans 12 residues. Germline V gives CDR1 SEHNR, CDR2 FQNEAQ (reference sequence). Trimming took off 5 bases at V and 5 bases at J, with 9 bases between the two ends. The CDR3 reads CASSPSPETQYF. DNA of the CDR3: TGTGCCAGCAGCCCGTCCCCCGAGACCCAGTACTTC.

V usage is TRBV4-2 and J usage is TRBJ2-7, with a weak D call TRBD1 (5 bases). There are 15 residues in the CDR3. V dropped 0 bases and J dropped 6 bases, with 15 bases sitting between them. Germline CDR1 is LGHNA and CDR2 is YNFKEQ. The CDR3 is CASSQEGNQGFEQYF. The CDR3 DNA reads as TGTGCCAGCAGCCAAGAGGGGAATCAGGGCTTCGAGCAGTACTTC.

The chain links TRBV4-2 to TRBJ1-6, with D tentatively TRBD1 (5 bases). Germline lookup yields CDR1 LGHNA and CDR2 YNFKEQ. V was pared by 3 bases and J by 9 bases, with 12 bases between. This CDR3 contains 14 residues. CDR3: CASSHSGSGSPLHF. The CDR3 DNA is TGTGCCAGCAGCCACTCAGGGTCGGGTTCACCCCTCCACTTT.

This clone came up a few times. V gene TRBV6-5 combines with J gene TRBJ2-3; 7 positions match TRBD2. CDR1 and CDR2 from the germline V gene are MNHEY and SVGAGI. Trimming at V came to 8 bases and at J to 5 bases, leaving 7 bases not matched to a gene. This CDR3 has 13 amino acids. The CDR3 protein is CASSSPSGDTQYF. Here the CDR3 DNA reads TGTGCCAGCTCATCTCCTAGCGGAGATACGCAGTATTTT.

V gene TRBV30 combines with J gene TRBJ2-2; the D is unclear. The length of the CDR3 is 13 residues. From germline, CDR1 is GTSNPN and CDR2 SVGIG (reference sequence). Trimming took off 1 base at V and 2 bases at J, with 5 bases between the two ends. CDR3 sequence reads: CAWSATNTGELFF. For the CDR3, the DNA is TGTGCCTGGAGTGCGACTAACACCGGGGAGCTGTTTTTT.

V is TRBV5-4 and J is TRBJ2-7; 9 positions agree with TRBD1. Trimming cost V 7 bases and J 0 bases; bases outside gene matches: 8. This CDR3 is built from 15 residues. The germline gives CDR1 SGHNT, CDR2 YYREEE (reference sequence). The CDR3 loop is CASGQQGAGSYEQYF. CDR3 coding DNA: TGTGCCAGCGGGCAACAGGGGGCCGGCTCCTACGAGCAGTACTTC.

The chain has TRBV27 and TRBJ2-7; TRBD1 matches 9 bases. The CDR3 extends over 14 amino acids. Germline CDR1 MNHEY, CDR2 SMNVEV (reference sequence). V lost 4 bases to trimming and J lost 3 bases; unmatched junction nucleotides: 4. CDR3: CASSYRGPNYEQYF. The CDR3 DNA reads TGTGCCAGCAGTTACAGGGGGCCAAACTACGAGCAGTACTTC.

The chain is built from TRBV7-2 and TRBJ2-7, with 9 bases that match TRBD2. V was clipped by 1 base and J by 9 bases; unmatched bases: 10. Germline V CDR1 and CDR2: SGHTA, FQGNSA. The CDR3 consists of 15 residues. Written as DNA, the CDR3 is TGTGCCAGCAGCTTAGTTGCGAGCGGGAGGAGTAGGCAGTACTTC. Its protein is CASSLVASGRSRQYF.

The rearrangement links TRBV19 to TRBJ1-2; the D is unclear. The CDR3 runs 14 residues. The V gene lost 3 bases and the J gene lost 0 bases, with 8 bases spanning the gap. Germline V gene data show CDR1 as LNHDA and CDR2 as SQIVND (reference sequence). The CDR3 coding sequence is TGTGCCAGTAGTATCTCCTTATCTAACTATGGCTACACCTTC. It specifies CASSISLSNYGYTF.

The gene calls are TRBV25-1 and TRBJ1-5; D unresolved. Germline assignment: CDR1 MGHDK and CDR2 SYGVNS. This CDR3 has 14 amino acids. Trimming stripped 1 base from V and 4 bases from J, with 8 bases between. CDR3 sequence: CASSEFGGNQPQHF. CDR3 nucleotide sequence: TGTGCCAGCAGTGAATTCGGAGGGAATCAGCCCCAGCATTTT.

The V call is TRBV6-5, the J call TRBJ1-2; D is uncertain. CDR1 is MNHEY, CDR2 SVGAGI, per germline. V gave up 6 bases and J gave up 5 bases, with 10 bases separating them. This CDR3 is 12 amino acids long. CDR3 DNA: TGTGCCAGCAGCGGAAGACTGTATGGCTACACCTTC. This codes for CASSGRLYGYTF.

The V and J genes are TRBV12-5 and TRBJ1-2; D remains ambiguous. CDR1 and CDR2 from the germline V gene are LGHNT and FRNRAP. This CDR3 comprises 14 residues. V shed 5 bases and J shed 4 bases, with 14 bases lying between them. CDR3 DNA sequence: TGTGCTAGTGGTACTTCGGGGTATAGCTATGGCTACACCTTC. It encodes CASGTSGYSYGYTF.

The sample holds one count of this clone. The chain employs TRBV28 and TRBJ1-3, with 10 nucleotides matching TRBD1. Germline V gene lookup returns CDR1 MDHEN and CDR2 SYDVKM. CDR3 size: 15 residues. Trimming at V came to 6 bases and at J to 0 bases, leaving 2 bases not matched to a gene. The CDR3 DNA is TGTGCCAGCAGGGGACAGGGGAGCTCTGGAAACACCATATATTTT. It specifies CASRGQGSSGNTIYF.

The rearrangement links TRBV30 to TRBJ2-2; no reliable D call. V lost 4 bases, J lost 3 bases, and 15 bases lay in between. CDR3 length: 15 residues. Germline lookup yields CDR1 GTSNPN and CDR2 SVGIG (reference sequence). CDR3 nucleotides: TGTGCCTGGACCGTCGGCCCCCGGGACACCGGGGAGCTGTTTTTT. Protein sequence: CAWTVGPRDTGELFF.

CDR3 protein: CASSQAHTSGRTDTQYF. The CDR3, as DNA: TGCGCCAGCAGCCAAGCCCACACTAGCGGGAGGACAGATACGCAGTATTTT. The rearrangement links TRBV4-3 to TRBJ2-3, with TRBD2 matching 12 bases. The CDR3 consists of 17 residues. In germline, CDR1 is LGHNA, CDR2 YSLEER. Trimming took 1 base from V and 3 from J; bases not matched to a gene: 5.

The chain carries TRBV28 and TRBJ2-7, with TRBD1 identical over 7 bases. The CDR3 covers 13 residues. V lost 6 bases, J lost 7 bases, and 9 bases stayed unmatched. The germline CDR1 and CDR2 sequences are MDHEN and SYDVKM. The CDR3 DNA reads TGTGCCAGCAGAGGACAGCCAGGGGGTGAGCAGTACTTC. This gives the protein CASRGQPGGEQYF.